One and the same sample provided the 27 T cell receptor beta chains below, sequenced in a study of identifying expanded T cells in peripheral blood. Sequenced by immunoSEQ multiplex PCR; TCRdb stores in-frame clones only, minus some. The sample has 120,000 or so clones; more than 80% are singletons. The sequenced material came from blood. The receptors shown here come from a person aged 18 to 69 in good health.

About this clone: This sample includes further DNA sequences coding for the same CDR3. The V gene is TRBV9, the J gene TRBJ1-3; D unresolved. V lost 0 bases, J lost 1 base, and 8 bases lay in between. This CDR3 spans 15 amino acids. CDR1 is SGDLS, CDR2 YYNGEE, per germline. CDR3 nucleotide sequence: TGTGCCAGCAGCGTAGGGGGTTCATCTGGAAACACCATATATTTT. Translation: CASSVGGSSGNTIYF.

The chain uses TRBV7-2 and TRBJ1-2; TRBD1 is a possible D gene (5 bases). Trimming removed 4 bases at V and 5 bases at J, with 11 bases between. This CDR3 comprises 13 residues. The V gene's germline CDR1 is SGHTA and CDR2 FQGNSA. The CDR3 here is CASSSLGLYGYTF. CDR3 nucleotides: TGTGCCAGCAGCTCCCTGGGACTATATGGCTACACCTTC.

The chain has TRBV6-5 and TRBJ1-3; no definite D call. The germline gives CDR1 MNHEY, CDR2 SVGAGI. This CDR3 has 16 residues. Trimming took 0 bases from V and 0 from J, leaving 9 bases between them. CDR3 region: CASSYSAGYSGNTIYF. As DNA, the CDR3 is TGTGCCAGCAGTTACTCGGCAGGATACTCTGGAAACACCATATATTTT.

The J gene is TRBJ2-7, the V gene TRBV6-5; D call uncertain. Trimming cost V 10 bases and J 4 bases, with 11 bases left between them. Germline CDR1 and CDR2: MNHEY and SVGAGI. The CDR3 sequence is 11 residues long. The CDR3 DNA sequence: TGTGCCACCCTTTTCGCGTACGAGCAGTACTTC. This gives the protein CATLFAYEQYF.

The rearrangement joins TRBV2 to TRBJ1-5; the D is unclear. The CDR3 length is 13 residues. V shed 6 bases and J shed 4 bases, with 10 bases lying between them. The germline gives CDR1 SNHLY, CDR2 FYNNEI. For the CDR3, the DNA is TGTGCCAGCAGAGGACGGGAAAATCAGCCCCAGCATTTT. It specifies CASRGRENQPQHF.

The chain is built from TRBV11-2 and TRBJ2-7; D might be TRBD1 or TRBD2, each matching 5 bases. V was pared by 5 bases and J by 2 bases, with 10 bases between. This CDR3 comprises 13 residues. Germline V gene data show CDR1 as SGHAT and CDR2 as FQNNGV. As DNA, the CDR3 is TGTGCCAGCAGCCCCCAGGGAGCCTACGAGCAGTACTTC. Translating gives CASSPQGAYEQYF.

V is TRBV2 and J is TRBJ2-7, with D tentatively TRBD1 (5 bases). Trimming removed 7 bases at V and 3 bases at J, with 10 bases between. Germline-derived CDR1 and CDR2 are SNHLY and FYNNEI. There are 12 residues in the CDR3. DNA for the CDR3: TGTGCCAGCACCCAACAGGTCTACGAGCAGTACTTC. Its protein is CASTQQVYEQYF.

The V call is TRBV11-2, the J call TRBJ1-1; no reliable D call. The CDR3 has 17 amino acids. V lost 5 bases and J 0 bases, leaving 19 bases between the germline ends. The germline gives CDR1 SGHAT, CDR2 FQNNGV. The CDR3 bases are TGTGCCAGCAGCCCCTCCCGGACCCTTCACATGAACACTGAAGCTTTCTTT. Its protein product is CASSPSRTLHMNTEAFF. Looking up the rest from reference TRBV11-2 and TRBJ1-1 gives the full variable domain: EAGVAQSPRYKIIEKRQSVAFWCNPISGHATLYWYQQILGQGPKLLIQFQNNGVVDDSQLPKDRFSAERLKGVDSTLKIQPAKLEDSAVYLCASSPSRTLHMNTEAFFGQGTRLTVV.

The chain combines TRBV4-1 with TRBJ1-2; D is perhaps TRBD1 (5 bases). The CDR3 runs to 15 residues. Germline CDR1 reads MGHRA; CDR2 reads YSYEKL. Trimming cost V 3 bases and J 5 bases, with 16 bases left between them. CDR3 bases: TGCGCCAGCAGCCAGCTCCAGGGCAGCGAATATGGCTACACCTTC. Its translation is CASSQLQGSEYGYTF.

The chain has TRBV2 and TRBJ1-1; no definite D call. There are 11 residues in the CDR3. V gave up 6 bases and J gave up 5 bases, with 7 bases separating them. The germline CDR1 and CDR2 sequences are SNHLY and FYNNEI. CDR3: CASSVVTEAFF. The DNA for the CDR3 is TGTGCCAGCAGCGTGGTGACTGAAGCTTTCTTT.

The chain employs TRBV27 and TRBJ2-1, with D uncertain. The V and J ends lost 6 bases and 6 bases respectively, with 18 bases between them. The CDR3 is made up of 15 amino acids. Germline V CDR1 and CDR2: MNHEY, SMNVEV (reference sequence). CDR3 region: CASRDGPYSANEQFF. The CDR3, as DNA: TGTGCCAGCAGAGACGGGCCTTACTCTGCCAATGAGCAGTTCTTC.

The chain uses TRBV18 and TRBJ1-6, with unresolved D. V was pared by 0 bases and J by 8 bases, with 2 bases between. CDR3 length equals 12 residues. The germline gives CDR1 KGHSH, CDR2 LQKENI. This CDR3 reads CASSPPDSPLHF. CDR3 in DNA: TGTGCCAGCTCACCACCAGATTCACCCCTCCACTTT.

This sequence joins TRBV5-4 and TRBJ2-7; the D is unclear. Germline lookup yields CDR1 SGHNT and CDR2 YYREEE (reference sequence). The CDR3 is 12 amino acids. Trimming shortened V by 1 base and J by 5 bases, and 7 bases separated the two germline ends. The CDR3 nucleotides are TGTGCCAGCAGCTTGCCCTACGACGAGCAGTACTTC. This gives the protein CASSLPYDEQYF.

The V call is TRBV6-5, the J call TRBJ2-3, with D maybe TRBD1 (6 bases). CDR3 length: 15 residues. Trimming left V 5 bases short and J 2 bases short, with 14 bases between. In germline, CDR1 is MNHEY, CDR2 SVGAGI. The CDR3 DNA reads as TGTGCCAGCAGTGGCCCGGACAGTTACACAGATACGCAGTATTTT. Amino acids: CASSGPDSYTDTQYF.

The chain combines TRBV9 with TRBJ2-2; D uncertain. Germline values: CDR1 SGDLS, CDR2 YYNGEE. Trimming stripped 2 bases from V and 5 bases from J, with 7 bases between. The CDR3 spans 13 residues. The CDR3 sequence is CASSVQRTGELFF. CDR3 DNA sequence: TGTGCCAGCAGCGTTCAGAGAACCGGGGAGCTGTTTTTT.

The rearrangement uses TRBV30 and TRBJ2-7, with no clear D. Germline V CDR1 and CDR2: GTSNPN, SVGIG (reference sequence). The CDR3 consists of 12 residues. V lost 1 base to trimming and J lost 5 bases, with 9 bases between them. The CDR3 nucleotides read TGTGCCTGGAGTGCGCGGCGGAACGAGCAGTACTTC. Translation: CAWSARRNEQYF.

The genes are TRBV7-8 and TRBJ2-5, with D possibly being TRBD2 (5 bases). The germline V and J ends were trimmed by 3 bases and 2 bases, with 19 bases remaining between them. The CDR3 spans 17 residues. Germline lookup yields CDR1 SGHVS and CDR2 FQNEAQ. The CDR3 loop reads CASSFTGLALQQETQYF. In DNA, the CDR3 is TGTGCCAGCAGCTTTACGGGCCTAGCACTTCAGCAAGAGACCCAGTACTTC.

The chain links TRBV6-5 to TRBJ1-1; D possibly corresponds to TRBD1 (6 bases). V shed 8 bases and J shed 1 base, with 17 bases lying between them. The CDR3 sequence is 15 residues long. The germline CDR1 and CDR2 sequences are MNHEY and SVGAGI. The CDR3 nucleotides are TGTGCCAGCTGGGTGTCCGGGACAAAGAACACTGAAGCTTTCTTT. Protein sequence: CASWVSGTKNTEAFF.

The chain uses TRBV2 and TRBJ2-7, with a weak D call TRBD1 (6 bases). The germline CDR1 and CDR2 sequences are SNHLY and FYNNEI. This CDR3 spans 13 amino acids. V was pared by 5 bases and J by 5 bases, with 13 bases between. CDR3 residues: CASSRSTGNEQYF. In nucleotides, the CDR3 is TGTGCCAGCAGTAGATCCACAGGGAACGAGCAGTACTTC.

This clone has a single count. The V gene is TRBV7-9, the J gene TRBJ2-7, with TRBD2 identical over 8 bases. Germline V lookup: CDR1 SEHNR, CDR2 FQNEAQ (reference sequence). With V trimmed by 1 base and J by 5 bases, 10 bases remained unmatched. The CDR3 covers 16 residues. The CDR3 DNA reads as TGTGCCAGCAGCTTAGTCCACAATAGCGGGGTCCACGAGCAGTACTTC. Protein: CASSLVHNSGVHEQYF.

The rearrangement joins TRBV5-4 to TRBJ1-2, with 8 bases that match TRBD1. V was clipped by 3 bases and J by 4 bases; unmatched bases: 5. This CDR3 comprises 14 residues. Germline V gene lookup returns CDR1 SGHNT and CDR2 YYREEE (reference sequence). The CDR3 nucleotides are TGTGCCAGCAGCTCACTAGGACAGGGCTATGGCTACACCTTC. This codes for CASSSLGQGYGYTF.

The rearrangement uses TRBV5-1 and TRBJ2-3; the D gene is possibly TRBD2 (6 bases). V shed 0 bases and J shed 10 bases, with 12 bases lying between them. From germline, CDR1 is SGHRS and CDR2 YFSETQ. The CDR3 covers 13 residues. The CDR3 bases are TGCGCCAGCAGCTTGGGAGGGAGGTCTGCGCAGTATTTT. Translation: CASSLGGRSAQYF.

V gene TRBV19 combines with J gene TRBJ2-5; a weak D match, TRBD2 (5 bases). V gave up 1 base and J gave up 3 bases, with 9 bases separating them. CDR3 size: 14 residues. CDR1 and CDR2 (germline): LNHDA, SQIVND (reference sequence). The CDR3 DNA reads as TGTGCCAGTAGTATAGGGGAGTACAAAGAGACCCAGTACTTC. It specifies CASSIGEYKETQYF.

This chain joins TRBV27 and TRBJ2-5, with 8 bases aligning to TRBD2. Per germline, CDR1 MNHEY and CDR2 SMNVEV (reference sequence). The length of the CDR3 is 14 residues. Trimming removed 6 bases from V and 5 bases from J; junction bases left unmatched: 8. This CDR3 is CASRLRGGHETQYF. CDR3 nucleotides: TGTGCCAGCAGGCTACGGGGGGGCCACGAGACCCAGTACTTC.

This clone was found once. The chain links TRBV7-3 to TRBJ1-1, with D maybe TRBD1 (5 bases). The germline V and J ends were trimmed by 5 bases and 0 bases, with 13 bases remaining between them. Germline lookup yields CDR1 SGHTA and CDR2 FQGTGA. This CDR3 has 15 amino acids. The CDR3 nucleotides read TGTGCCAGCAGCGCGGCCCAGGGCATGAACACTGAAGCTTTCTTT. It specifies CASSAAQGMNTEAFF.

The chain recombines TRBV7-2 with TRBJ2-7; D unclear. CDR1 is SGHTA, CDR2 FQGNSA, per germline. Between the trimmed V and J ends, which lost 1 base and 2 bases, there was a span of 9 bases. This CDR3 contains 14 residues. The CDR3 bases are TGTGCCAGCAGCTTAGTGATAAACACCTACGAGCAGTACTTC. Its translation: CASSLVINTYEQYF.

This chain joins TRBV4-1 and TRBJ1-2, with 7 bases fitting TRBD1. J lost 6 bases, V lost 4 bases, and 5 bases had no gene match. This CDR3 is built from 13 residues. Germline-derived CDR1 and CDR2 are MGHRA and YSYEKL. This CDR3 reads CASSPGGYNGYTF. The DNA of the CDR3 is TGCGCCAGCAGCCCAGGGGGGTACAATGGCTACACCTTC.